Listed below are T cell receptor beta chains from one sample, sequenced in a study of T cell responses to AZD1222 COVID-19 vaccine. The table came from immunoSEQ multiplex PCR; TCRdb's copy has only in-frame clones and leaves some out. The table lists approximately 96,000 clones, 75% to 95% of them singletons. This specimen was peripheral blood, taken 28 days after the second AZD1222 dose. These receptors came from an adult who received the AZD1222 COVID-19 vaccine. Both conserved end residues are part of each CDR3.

CDR3aa: CASSHRAGGNTGELFF; v_gene: TRBV7-6
CDR3aa: CSVEGTDSSQDTQYF; v_gene: TRBV29-1
CDR3aa: CASTDYRNEQYF; v_gene: TRBV19
CDR3aa: CASSEQGRYQPQHF; v_gene: TRBV25-1
CDR3aa: CATAPGPRTGELFF; v_gene: TRBV6-5
CDR3aa: CASSLDGRNTEAFF; v_gene: TRBV5-1
CDR3aa: CASSPAGANVLTF; v_gene: TRBV27
CDR3aa: CASSNLMGTTEAFF; v_gene: TRBV28
CDR3aa: CASSLGTGRAGELFF; v_gene: TRBV5-1
CDR3aa: CASGTGNQPQHF; v_gene: TRBV19
CDR3aa: CASATGANEKLFF; v_gene: TRBV9
CDR3aa: CASTPGSTRADEQFF; v_gene: TRBV28
CDR3aa: CATSDYRGGWETQYF; v_gene: TRBV24-1
CDR3aa: CASSQGVVDQPQHF; v_gene: TRBV2
CDR3aa: CASSPGLFHEQFF; v_gene: TRBV7-9
CDR3aa: CASSYGQGEGSPLHF; v_gene: TRBV3-1/TRBV3-2
CDR3aa: CASSPGAATDTQYF; v_gene: TRBV11-3
CDR3aa: CAISSGQNNYGYTF; v_gene: TRBV10-3
CDR3aa: CASSEGIKGGSVDGYTF; v_gene: TRBV19
CDR3aa: CAWDRDSNQPQHF; v_gene: TRBV30
CDR3aa: CASSPIGRLTDTQYF; v_gene: TRBV14
CDR3aa: CASKAGGRTEAFF; v_gene: TRBV4-2
CDR3aa: CASRGQTRIYNQPQHF; v_gene: TRBV19
CDR3aa: CASSSGPQGTQYF; v_gene: TRBV5-1
CDR3aa: CSVEGLLNTEAFF; v_gene: TRBV29-1
CDR3aa: CASSYSVGSNQPQHF; v_gene: TRBV6-5
CDR3aa: CAWSVLRGPQHF; v_gene: TRBV30
CDR3aa: CASSFVQGYEQYF; v_gene: TRBV28
CDR3aa: CSALPGSEQFF; v_gene: TRBV20-1